A single sample gave rise to the 11 T cell receptor beta chains below, sequenced in a study of blood T cells in healthy people across ages. A J-beta primer mix and a sample-barcoded 5' primer were used in a second PCR of about 6 to 12 cycles. MiXCR, applied by TCRdb to the 5' RACE reads, yields one record per CDR3 protein. The sample holds roughly 800,000 distinct CDR3 sequences, 20% to 30% seen once. These data also formed part of another study, on T cells of mothers and their children.

Sequencing was performed on blood. The source of these receptors is a boy aged 10-17 years in good health.

The chain couples TRBV7-9 to TRBJ2-5, with TRBD1 matching 7 bases. CDR1 is SEHNR, CDR2 FQNEAQ, per germline (reference sequence). The CDR3 sequence is 15 residues long. V was clipped by 5 bases and J by 0 bases; unmatched bases: 6. CDR3 nucleotide sequence: TGTGCCAGCAGCCCGAGGGGGCCCAACCAAGAGACCCAGTACTTC. Translating it yields CASSPRGPNQETQYF.

This rearrangement joins TRBV2 to TRBJ2-2; no reliable D call. V was trimmed by 7 bases and J by 7 bases, leaving 7 bases between them. The CDR3 is 11 amino acids. Looked up from germline, CDR1 is SNHLY and CDR2 is FYNNEI. CDR3 sequence reads: CASKLSGELFF. The DNA for the CDR3 is TGTGCCAGCAAACTGAGCGGGGAGCTGTTTTTT.

Concerning this clonotype: One junction end does not reproduce the germline sequence, and a read error may be involved. The V call is TRBV28, the J call TRBJ2-5; 8 bases map to TRBD2. The V gene's germline CDR1 is MDHEN and CDR2 SYDVKM. CDR3 length equals 16 residues. The CDR3 region has the DNA TGTGGCAGCAGTCTAGGGACTAGAGACGCGAAAGAGACCCAGTACTTC. This translates into CGSSLGTRDAKETQYF. The full variable domain, its missing parts supplied by reference TRBV28 and TRBJ2-5, is DVKVTQSSRYLVKRTGEKVFLECVQDMDHENMFWYRQDPGLGLRLIYFSYDVKMKEKGDIPEGYSVSREKKERFSLILESASTNQTSMYLCGSSLGTRDAKETQYFGPGTRLLVL.

The gene calls are TRBV4-2 and TRBJ1-1; no clear D gene. V dropped 1 base and J dropped 2 bases, with 11 bases sitting between them. Germline assignment: CDR1 LGHNA and CDR2 YNFKEQ. CDR3 length: 15 amino acids. CDR3: CASSQAMDLNTEAFF. The DNA for the CDR3 is TGTGCCAGCAGCCAAGCCATGGATCTTAACACTGAAGCTTTCTTT.

V gene TRBV12-3 or TRBV12-4 combines with J gene TRBJ2-1; the D gene could be TRBD1 or TRBD2 (6 bases each). The last part of the DNA fits TRBJ2-7 better; the J call may be wrong. The CDR3 runs to 17 residues. The CDR3 sequence is CASQTRQVGGDLGEQYF. The CDR3 coding sequence is TGTGCCAGCCAAACACGACAGGTTGGCGGGGACTTGGGCGAGCAGTACTTC.

The chain joins TRBV4-1 to TRBJ1-2, with D unresolved. Trimming removed 1 base from V and 4 bases from J, with 7 bases in between. CDR3 length equals 13 residues. Germline V gene lookup returns CDR1 MGHRA and CDR2 YSYEKL. The CDR3 sequence is CASSQGSGYGYTF. For the CDR3, the DNA is TGCGCCAGCAGCCAAGGCAGCGGCTATGGCTACACCTTC.

The chain carries TRBV12-5 and TRBJ2-2, with 10 bases that match TRBD2. Losses at the gene ends were 5 bases for V and 9 bases for J; bases not matched to a gene: 6. The CDR3 totals 14 residues. In germline, CDR1 is LGHNT, CDR2 FRNRAP. CDR3 sequence: CASGEREGSRELFF. CDR3 nucleotide sequence: TGTGCTAGTGGTGAGCGGGAGGGCTCCAGGGAGCTGTTTTTT.

In its sample, this clonotype was seen a few times. CDR3: CASSQDKRATYEQYF. CDR3 in DNA: TGCGCCAGCAGCCAAGATAAGAGGGCCACCTACGAGCAGTACTTC. The chain is built from TRBV4-3 and TRBJ2-5, with D perhaps TRBD2 (5 bases). TRBJ2-7 matches the DNA end more closely, so the J call is doubtful. The CDR3 spans 15 residues. Per germline, CDR1 LGHNA and CDR2 YSLEER.

The chain couples TRBV12-3 or TRBV12-4 to TRBJ1-5, with TRBD1 as a possible D gene (5 bases). The CDR3 loop spans 16 amino acids. V lost 5 bases and J lost 6, with 20 bases in between. The CDR3 DNA is TGTGCCAGCAGTCGGGGTAACAACAGGTTTTTTCAGCCCCAGCATTTT. It specifies CASSRGNNRFFQPQHF.

This clonotype was found a few times. The V gene is TRBV5-1, the J gene TRBJ1-2; 7 bases are shared with TRBD1. The CDR3 length is 15 residues. CDR1 is SGHRS and CDR2 is YFSETQ in the germline V gene. V trimming: 1 base; J trimming: 2 bases; junction bases outside the gene matches: 5. CDR3 DNA: TGCGCCAGCAGCTTGCTACAGGGGACCAACTATGGCTACACCTTC. Residues: CASSLLQGTNYGYTF.

The chain employs TRBV19 and TRBJ2-7; 12 positions agree with TRBD2. V shed 5 bases and J 0 bases; nucleotides not matched to a gene: 8. The CDR3 loop spans 17 amino acids. Germline CDR1 and CDR2: LNHDA and SQIVND (reference sequence). CDR3 sequence reads: CASSPVGTSGSSYEQYF. The CDR3, as DNA: TGTGCCAGTAGTCCGGTGGGGACTAGCGGGTCCTCCTACGAGCAGTACTTC. The entire variable domain, with the rest obtained from reference TRBV19 and TRBJ2-7, is as follows: DGGITQSPKYLFRKEGQNVTLSCEQNLNHDAMYWYRQDPGQGLRLIYYSQIVNDFQKGDIAEGYSVSREKKESFPLTVTSAQKNPTAFYLCASSPVGTSGSSYEQYFGPGTRLTVT.